Listed below are T cell receptor beta chains from one sample, sequenced in a study of CD8+ T cells in alopecia areata. Sequencing used immunoSEQ multiplex PCR; TCRdb keeps in-frame clones, though not all of them. Found here are 200,000 to 250,000 clones, about three fifths of them singletons; the top ten hold 4% to 5%. The sequencing here drew on CD4+ T cells sorted from blood, taken at week 4, from a patient treated with tofacitinib. The receptors were gathered from a human donor with alopecia areata. Both conserved end residues are part of each CDR3. Each record gives: clone size, J gene, D gene, V gene, CDR3 protein, CDR3 DNA. A D gene is named only where the DNA matches it firmly. Rows may omit the clone size; those that give it use once, few, many or a size class.

>-|TRBJ1-1|-|TRBV6-5
CASSYSGETEAFF
TGTGCCAGCAGTTACTCTGGGGAGACTGAAGCTTTCTTT
>few|TRBJ1-5|-|TRBV29-1
CSAYRGPNQPQHF
TGCAGCGCCTACAGAGGACCCAATCAGCCCCAGCATTTT
>-|TRBJ2-7|TRBD1|TRBV18
CASSPPGTGGVEQYF
TGTGCCAGCTCACCTCCCGGGACAGGGGGCGTCGAGCAGTACTTC
>-|TRBJ2-7|TRBD1|TRBV5-1
CASSLDGTGGAYEQYF
TGCGCCAGCAGCTTGGACGGGACAGGGGGGGCCTACGAGCAGTACTTC
>-|TRBJ2-7|TRBD1|TRBV29-1
CSVARDRAAHEQYF
TGCAGCGTAGCCCGGGACAGGGCAGCCCACGAGCAGTACTTC
>-|TRBJ2-3|-|TRBV7-6
CASSPSDWHTDTQYF
TGTGCCAGCAGCCCCTCTGACTGGCACACAGATACGCAGTATTTT
>-|TRBJ1-1|TRBD1|TRBV30
CAWTFDRGGTEAFF
TGTGCCTGGACCTTTGACAGGGGGGGCACTGAAGCTTTCTTT
>-|TRBJ2-5|-|TRBV4-1
CASSHSEPFETQYF
TGCGCCAGCAGCCATTCGGAACCGTTCGAGACCCAGTACTTC
>-|TRBJ2-6|-|TRBV6-5
CASSYLGVSGANVLTF
TGTGCCAGCAGTTACCTAGGGGTCTCTGGGGCCAACGTCCTGACTTTC
>-|TRBJ1-1|-|TRBV27
CASRQRLNTEAFF
TGTGCCAGCAGGCAAAGGTTGAACACTGAAGCTTTCTTT
>once|TRBJ2-7|-|TRBV5-4
CASSTTARYEQYF
TGTGCCAGCAGCACGACTGCACGCTACGAGCAGTACTTC
>-|TRBJ2-1|TRBD1|TRBV29-1
CSVSRDRGNEQFF
TGCAGCGTTTCCCGGGACAGGGGAAATGAGCAGTTCTTC
>-|TRBJ1-2|-|TRBV23-1
CAGDSYGYTF
TGCGCCGGAGATTCCTATGGCTACACCTTC
>-|TRBJ2-7|-|TRBV7-8
CASSKHRASYEQYF
TGTGCCAGCAGCAAGCACAGGGCCTCCTACGAGCAGTACTTC
>-|TRBJ1-6|-|TRBV4-2
CASSQDLNTYNSPLHF
TGTGCCAGCAGCCAAGATCTCAACACCTATAATTCACCCCTCCACTTT
>-|TRBJ2-4|TRBD2|TRBV18
CASSPQSGREKYF
TGTGCCAGCTCACCACAGTCGGGGAGGGAGAAGTACTTC
>-|TRBJ2-7|TRBD2|TRBV4-3
CASSQGSGGTYEQYF
TGCGCCAGCAGCCAGGGGAGCGGGGGGACCTACGAGCAGTACTTC
>-|TRBJ1-6|-|TRBV7-8
CASSLDDTANNSPLHF
TGTGCCAGCAGCTTAGACGACACGGCAAATAATTCACCCCTCCACTTT
>-|TRBJ2-5|-|TRBV18
CASSRYTQETQYF
TGTGCCAGCTCACGTTATACCCAAGAGACCCAGTACTTC
>-|TRBJ1-6|TRBD1|TRBV7-2
CASSPHTGGTSYNSPLHF
TGTGCCAGCAGCCCTCACACAGGGGGCACATCCTATAATTCACCCCTCCACTTT
>few|TRBJ2-7|-|TRBV7-2
CASSRDLYYEQYF
TGTGCCAGCAGCCGGGACCTCTACTACGAGCAGTACTTC
>-|TRBJ2-1|-|TRBV28
CASSEAWARGNEQFF
TGTGCCAGCAGTGAGGCTTGGGCCCGGGGCAATGAGCAGTTCTTC
>few|TRBJ2-1|-|TRBV7-2
CASSLFGGRVNEQFF
TGTGCCAGCAGCTTATTCGGGGGGCGCGTGAATGAGCAGTTCTTC
>-|TRBJ1-2|-|TRBV27
CASSNRPTNYGYTF
TGTGCCAGCAGTAACAGGCCCACTAACTATGGCTACACCTTC
>-|TRBJ2-1|-|TRBV5-1
CASSLDAQRFF
TGCGCCAGCAGCTTGGACGCCCAGAGGTTCTTC
>-|TRBJ1-1|TRBD1|TRBV4-3
CASSRTGQVTEAFF
TGCGCCAGCAGCCGAACGGGACAGGTAACTGAAGCTTTCTTT